A single sample gave rise to the 7 T cell receptor beta chains below, sequenced in a study of T cell responses to AZD1222 COVID-19 vaccine. Clones were sequenced by immunoSEQ multiplex PCR, and TCRdb holds only the in-frame ones, with some missing. This sample yields roughly 150,000 clones, of which about 87% are seen a single time; about 3.2% belongs to the top ten. The sample here was peripheral blood, taken on day 0 of MenACWY control vaccination. The receptors were gathered from an adult in good health.

This clone appeared a single time. This chain links TRBV7-2 with TRBJ1-1, with 7 nucleotides matching TRBD1. This CDR3 has 13 amino acids. V trimming: 3 bases; J trimming: 6 bases; junction bases outside the gene matches: 4. In germline, CDR1 is SGHTA, CDR2 FQGNSA. The CDR3 here is CASSFTGAAEAFF. DNA of the CDR3: TGTGCCAGCAGCTTTACAGGGGCGGCTGAAGCTTTCTTT. Combining the CDR3 with reference TRBV7-2 and TRBJ1-1 gives the whole variable domain GAGVSQSPSNKVTEKGKDVELRCDPISGHTALYWYRQSLGQGLEFLIYFQGNSAPDKSGLPSDRFSAERTGGSVSTLTIQRTQQEDSAVYLCASSFTGAAEAFFGQGTRLTVV.

This clone showed up just once. The chain employs TRBV4-3 and TRBJ1-2; D is undetermined. The germline V and J ends were trimmed by 4 bases and 1 base, with 16 bases remaining between them. This CDR3 has 16 amino acids. Germline CDR1 LGHNA, CDR2 YSLEER. CDR3 protein: CASSPQASGVNYGYTF. The CDR3 DNA reads as TGCGCCAGCAGCCCCCAGGCGTCAGGTGTTAACTATGGCTACACCTTC.

The chain carries TRBV13 and TRBJ2-1; maybe TRBD2 (6 bases). Germline V CDR1 and CDR2: PRHDT, FYEKMQ (reference sequence). CDR3 length: 15 residues. The V gene lost 2 bases and the J gene lost 3 bases, with 11 bases spanning the gap. The CDR3 here is CASSLPGEGYNEQFF. CDR3 nucleotide sequence: TGTGCCAGCAGCTTACCGGGAGAAGGCTACAATGAGCAGTTCTTC.

The genes are TRBV30 and TRBJ2-2; TRBD2 is a possible D gene (5 bases). Trimming cost V 5 bases and J 1 base, with 8 bases left between them. Germline-derived CDR1 and CDR2 are GTSNPN and SVGIG (reference sequence). CDR3 length: 13 residues. DNA of the CDR3: TGTGCCTGGGGGAGAGGGAACACCGGGGAGCTGTTTTTT. Its protein product is CAWGRGNTGELFF.

This chain joins TRBV6-6 and TRBJ2-3, with no clear D. Deletions cut 5 bases from V and 4 bases from J, with 10 bases between. CDR1 MNHNY and CDR2 SVGAGI come from the germline V gene (reference sequence). The CDR3 runs 13 residues. CDR3 amino acids: CASSLPGSDTQYF. CDR3 bases: TGTGCCAGCAGTCTTCCCGGGTCAGATACGCAGTATTTT.

The J gene is TRBJ2-7, the V gene TRBV14; no clear D. The length of the CDR3 is 16 residues. The germline V and J ends were trimmed by 0 bases and 3 bases, with 15 bases remaining between them. Germline V gene lookup returns CDR1 SGHDN and CDR2 FVKESK. The CDR3, as DNA: TGTGCCAGCAGCCAAGATATACGGGCAGCCCACTACGAGCAGTACTTC. Protein sequence: CASSQDIRAAHYEQYF.

The chain employs TRBV11-3 and TRBJ2-1; 8 bases align to TRBD2. The CDR3 is made up of 13 amino acids. Looked up from germline, CDR1 is SGHNT and CDR2 is YENEEA. V trimming: 2 bases; J trimming: 10 bases; junction bases outside the gene matches: 4. CDR3 bases: TGTGCCAGCAGCTTATCTAGCGGGCGGGAGCAGTTCTTC. Translated, it gives CASSLSSGREQFF.